These 21 T cell receptor beta chains share one sample of origin, sequenced in a study of T cell repertoires in cytomegalovirus infection. TCRdb reprocessed the reads with MiXCR, giving one entry per CDR3 protein. The sample lists approximately 730,000 distinct CDR3 sequences; 30% to 35% were seen once. Their recognized antigens are unknown. Sequencing was performed on cultured PBMCs, taken from culture after CMV antigen stimulation. The receptor set was obtained from a human donor in good health (CMV status not recorded). Some clones in this sample may be carry-over from other donors' samples.

This clonotype was picked up a small number of times. The chain carries TRBV7-2 and TRBJ1-2; D call uncertain. Germline V gene sequence: CDR1 SGHTA, CDR2 FQGNSA. The CDR3 sequence is 12 residues long. V was pared by 7 bases and J by 7 bases, with 13 bases between. DNA of the CDR3: TGTGCCAGCACCCTTATTGGGGTTGGCTACACCTTC. This encodes CASTLIGVGYTF.

This clonotype was observed at least ten times. The genes are TRBV7-2 and TRBJ1-5, with a possible D match to TRBD1 (5 bases). Deletions cut 5 bases from V and 1 base from J, with 15 bases between. Germline assignment: CDR1 SGHTA and CDR2 FQGNSA. This CDR3 spans 16 amino acids. CDR3 residues: CASSQYVTASNQPQHF. The CDR3 coding sequence is TGTGCCAGCAGCCAATACGTGACAGCGAGCAATCAGCCCCAGCATTTT.

V is TRBV12-3 or TRBV12-4 and J is TRBJ1-1, with D possibly being TRBD1 (5 bases). Trimming removed 6 bases from V and 5 bases from J, with 16 bases in between. CDR3 size: 14 residues. CDR3 nucleotides: TGTGCCAGCAGCGTAGGGGACTTAGGAACTGAAGCTTTCTTT. This gives the protein CASSVGDLGTEAFF.

This clonotype showed up just a few times. The J gene is TRBJ2-3, the V gene TRBV6-2 or TRBV6-3, with TRBD2 identical over 7 bases. The ends lost 1 base at V and 3 bases at J; junction bases unmatched: 13. The CDR3 length is 18 residues. CDR1 is MNHEY and CDR2 is SVGEGT in the germline V gene. CDR3 bases: TGTGCCAGCAGTTACTTGCCCCGGCGGGAGATGTGGACAGATACGCAGTATTTT. Translating gives CASSYLPRREMWTDTQYF.

This clonotype was counted a single time. V is TRBV4-3 and J is TRBJ2-7; tentatively, D is TRBD2 (6 bases). The CDR3 runs to 16 residues. Trimming removed 6 bases at V and 5 bases at J, with 23 bases between. Per germline, CDR1 LGHNA and CDR2 YSLEER. This chain's CDR3 is CASSPKLSREWDEQYF. As DNA, the CDR3 is TGCGCCAGCAGTCCAAAGTTGAGCCGGGAGTGGGACGAGCAGTACTTC.

The V gene is TRBV7-2, the J gene TRBJ2-5; TRBD2 might be the D (5 bases). CDR1 and CDR2 (germline): SGHTA, FQGNSA. CDR3 length: 16 residues. This CDR3 is CATRAASFGIQETQYF. CDR3 nucleotide sequence: TGTGCTACTAGAGCGGCTTCATTCGGAATTCAAGAGACCCAGTACTTC.

This clonotype was counted between two and nine times. The chain links TRBV6-1 to TRBJ1-4, with unresolved D. CDR1 is MNHNS and CDR2 is SASEGT in the germline V gene. The CDR3 is 13 residues long. V was cut by 7 bases and J by 7 bases, with 13 bases left in between. CDR3 bases: TGTGCCAGCAAAAGGCCGGCAGGTGAAAAACTGTTTTTT. This codes for CASKRPAGEKLFF.

V is TRBV11-2 and J is TRBJ2-1; D is possibly TRBD2 (6 bases). Trimming pared 5 bases from V and 11 bases from J, leaving 13 bases between. Germline V lookup: CDR1 SGHAT, CDR2 FQNNGV. The CDR3 loop spans 12 amino acids. The CDR3 DNA reads as TGTGCCAGCAGCCAGCCCGGGGGACAGCAGTTCTTC. Protein sequence: CASSQPGGQQFF.

A few counts support this clonotype. The chain couples TRBV24-1 to TRBJ2-5, with D perhaps TRBD1 (6 bases). Between the trimmed V and J ends, which lost 6 bases and 0 bases, there was a span of 13 bases. Germline V gives CDR1 KGHDR, CDR2 SFDVKD. The length of the CDR3 is 15 residues. The CDR3 reads CATSSGQPHQETQYF. As DNA, the CDR3 is TGTGCCACCAGTTCCGGACAGCCACACCAAGAGACCCAGTACTTC.

J is TRBJ2-4 and V is TRBV2; D gene ambiguous. The CDR3 length is 14 residues. Per the germline V gene, CDR1 is SNHLY and CDR2 is FYNNEI. V lost 0 bases, J lost 4 bases, and 7 bases lay in between. CDR3 nucleotides: TGTGCCAGCAGTGAAGCGTCGGCAAAAAACATTCAGTACTTC. It specifies CASSEASAKNIQYF. The full variable domain, completed using reference TRBV2 and TRBJ2-4, is EPEVTQTPSHQVTQMGQEVILRCVPISNHLYFYWYRQILGQKVEFLVSFYNNEISEKSEIFDDQFSVERPDGSNFTLKIRSTKLEDSAMYFCASSEASAKNIQYFGAGTRLSVL.

This clonotype was seen a handful of times. This sequence joins TRBV7-2 and TRBJ1-2; perhaps TRBD1 as D (5 bases). The CDR3 is 15 amino acids. Looked up from germline, CDR1 is SGHTA and CDR2 is FQGNSA. V lost 2 bases and J 4 bases, leaving 14 bases between the germline ends. The CDR3 DNA reads TGTGCCAGCAGCTTAAACTTGATCGGGACCTATGGCTACACCTTC. Protein sequence: CASSLNLIGTYGYTF.

This clonotype was found many times. The chain links TRBV7-2 to TRBJ1-5; perhaps TRBD1 as D (5 bases). The CDR3 covers 14 residues. Trimming cost V 4 bases and J 5 bases, with 12 bases left between them. Looked up from germline, CDR1 is SGHTA and CDR2 is FQGNSA. In DNA, the CDR3 is TGTGCCAGCAGCTCCCGTGCAGGGTATCAGCCCCAGCATTTT. It yields the protein CASSSRAGYQPQHF.

This chain links TRBV20-1 with TRBJ2-3, with 16 positions matching TRBD2. Germline CDR1 DFQATT, CDR2 SNEGSKA (reference sequence). Trimming removed 1 base from V and 0 bases from J; junction bases left unmatched: 4. This CDR3 is built from 18 residues. The CDR3 region is CSARGGLAGGRSTDTQYF. The CDR3 coding sequence is TGCAGTGCTAGAGGGGGACTAGCGGGGGGGCGGAGCACAGATACGCAGTATTTT.

This clonotype has just a few counts. This chain joins TRBV12-3 or TRBV12-4 and TRBJ1-6; no clear D gene. The V end lost 7 bases, the J end lost 10 bases, and 14 bases lay between the germline ends. The CDR3 has 13 amino acids. The CDR3 sequence: CASTPGEGSPLHF. The CDR3 DNA reads TGTGCCAGCACCCCGGGCGAGGGCTCACCCCTCCACTTT.

A few counts support this clonotype. The rearrangement uses TRBV6-1 and TRBJ2-1; TRBD1 or TRBD2 may be the D gene (5 bases each). Germline V gene sequence: CDR1 MNHNS, CDR2 SASEGT. This CDR3 spans 17 amino acids. The V and J ends lost 6 bases and 5 bases respectively, with 23 bases between them. CDR3 protein: CASRGDGVRSPNNEQFF. The CDR3, as DNA: TGTGCCAGCAGGGGGGACGGTGTAAGATCGCCTAACAATGAGCAGTTCTTC.

This clonotype showed up just a few times. The rearrangement links TRBV7-6 to TRBJ2-6, with D possibly called TRBD1 or TRBD2 (5 bases each). Trimming pared 5 bases from V and 0 bases from J, leaving 17 bases between. The germline V gene encodes CDR1 SGHVS and CDR2 FNYEAQ. The CDR3 covers 18 residues. CDR3 DNA sequence: TGTGCCAGCAGCCAGGGACCTTCCACCCTCTCTGGGGCCAACGTCCTGACTTTC. Residues: CASSQGPSTLSGANVLTF.

The genes are TRBV7-2 and TRBJ2-1; D may correspond to TRBD1 or TRBD2 (5 bases each). Trimming left V 8 bases short and J 0 bases short, with 20 bases between. Germline values: CDR1 SGHTA, CDR2 FQGNSA. The CDR3 sequence is 17 residues long. The CDR3 sequence is CASQPGWGLASYNEQFF. For the CDR3, the DNA is TGTGCCAGCCAACCGGGGTGGGGCCTAGCCTCCTACAATGAGCAGTTCTTC. The entire variable domain, with the rest obtained from reference TRBV7-2 and TRBJ2-1, is as follows: GAGVSQSPSNKVTEKGKDVELRCDPISGHTALYWYRQSLGQGLEFLIYFQGNSAPDKSGLPSDRFSAERTGGSVSTLTIQRTQQEDSAVYLCASQPGWGLASYNEQFFGPGTRLTVL.

This chain connects TRBV2 to TRBJ1-2; 8 bases are shared with TRBD1. Germline assignment: CDR1 SNHLY and CDR2 FYNNEI. V lost 6 bases to trimming and J lost 7 bases; unmatched junction nucleotides: 4. The CDR3 is made up of 12 amino acids. As DNA, the CDR3 is TGTGCCAGCAGCGGACAGGGAAGTGGCTACACCTTC. Encoded protein: CASSGQGSGYTF.

In its sample, this clonotype was seen a few times. This chain connects TRBV6-2 or TRBV6-3 to TRBJ2-1; 12 bases agree with TRBD2. Germline V gene data show CDR1 as MNHEY and CDR2 as SVGEGT. The length of the CDR3 is 17 residues. Germline trimming cut 2 bases from V and 4 bases from J; bases unmatched to any gene: 6. CDR3 loop: CASSYGLAGGPYNEQFF. The DNA of the CDR3 is TGTGCCAGCAGTTACGGGCTAGCGGGAGGGCCGTACAATGAGCAGTTCTTC.

A note on this clonotype: Since a much larger clone is just one base distant, this may be a read error. This rearrangement joins TRBV2 to TRBJ2-7; weak D call: TRBD2 (5 bases). Germline V lookup: CDR1 SNHLY, CDR2 FYNNEI. The CDR3 contains 15 residues. V lost 4 bases to trimming and J lost 11 bases, with 24 bases between them. CDR3 sequence: CASSVSTRAIVREYF. CDR3 DNA: TGTGCCAGCAGTGTATCGACGAGGGCTATTGTAAGGGAGTACTTC.

V and J are TRBV7-2 and TRBJ2-7, with 10 bases aligning to TRBD2. In germline, CDR1 is SGHTA, CDR2 FQGNSA. Trimming took 1 base from V and 6 from J; bases not matched to a gene: 9. The CDR3 consists of 16 residues. The CDR3 DNA follows: TGTGCCAGCAGCTTAGGTAGCGGGGGGTCCTATCGCGAGCAGTACTTC. Its translation: CASSLGSGGSYREQYF. Full variable domain (missing parts from reference TRBV7-2 and TRBJ2-7): GAGVSQSPSNKVTEKGKDVELRCDPISGHTALYWYRQSLGQGLEFLIYFQGNSAPDKSGLPSDRFSAERTGGSVSTLTIQRTQQEDSAVYLCASSLGSGGSYREQYFGPGTRLTVT.